This TCR beta chain was sequenced in a study of cytomegalovirus exposure and HLA in healthy donors. The overall study: A subsequent analysis reported that the 95 to 150 validation repertoires were produced on the same platform that had also been used for the roughly 700 first-cohort repertoires. Study findings and constraints: Cytomegalovirus association was assigned to about 150 TCR beta chains.

The CDR3 has 13 amino acids. The germline V gene encodes CDR1 WSHSY and CDR2 SAAADI. V dropped 8 bases and J dropped 6 bases, with 17 bases sitting between them. Notes on this clone: Its antigen remains unidentified.

The donors were in the approximately 120-subject validation cohort; that cohort was separate from the roughly 700-subject first cohort. TCRdb keeps only in-frame clones here, not all; method: immunoSEQ multiplex PCR. The profile covers 130,000 to 150,000 clones, with around 90% appearing a single time and over 6.5% taken by the ten largest. Sequenced material: PBMCs. The chain uses TRBV10-2 and TRBJ2-7; weak D call: TRBD1 (6 bases). This sequence originates from a woman aged 18 to 35 in good health and CMV-seropositive. CDR3 DNA: TGCGCCAGCCGGGTCCTAAGAGGGGGCGAGCAGTACTTC. It is translated as CASRVLRGGEQYF.